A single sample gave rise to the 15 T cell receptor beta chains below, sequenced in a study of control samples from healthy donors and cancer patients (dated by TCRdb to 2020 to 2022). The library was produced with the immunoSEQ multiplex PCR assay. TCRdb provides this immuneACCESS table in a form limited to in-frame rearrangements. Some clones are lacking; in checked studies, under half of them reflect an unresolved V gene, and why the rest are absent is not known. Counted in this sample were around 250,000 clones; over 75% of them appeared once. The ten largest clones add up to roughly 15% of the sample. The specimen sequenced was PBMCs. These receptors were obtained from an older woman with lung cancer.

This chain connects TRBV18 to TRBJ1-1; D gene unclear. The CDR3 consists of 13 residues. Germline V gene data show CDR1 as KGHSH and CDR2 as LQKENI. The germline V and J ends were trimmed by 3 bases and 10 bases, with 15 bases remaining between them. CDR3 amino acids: CASSPSELAGAFF. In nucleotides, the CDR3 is TGTGCCAGCTCACCCAGCGAGTTGGCAGGAGCTTTCTTT.

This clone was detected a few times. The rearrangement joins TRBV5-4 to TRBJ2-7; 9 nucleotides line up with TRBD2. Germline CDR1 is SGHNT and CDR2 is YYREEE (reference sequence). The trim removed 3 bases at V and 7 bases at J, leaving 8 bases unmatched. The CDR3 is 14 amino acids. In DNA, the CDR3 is TGTGCCAGCAGCTCCCCCGCGGCGGGAGGGGAGCAGTACTTC. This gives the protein CASSSPAAGGEQYF.

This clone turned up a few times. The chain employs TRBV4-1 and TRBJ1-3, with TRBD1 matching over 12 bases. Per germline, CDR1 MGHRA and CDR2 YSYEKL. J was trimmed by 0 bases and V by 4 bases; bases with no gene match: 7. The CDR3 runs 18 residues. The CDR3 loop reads CASSRKGTGGYSGNTIYF. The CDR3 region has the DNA TGCGCCAGCAGCCGAAAAGGGACAGGGGGCTACTCTGGAAACACCATATATTTT.

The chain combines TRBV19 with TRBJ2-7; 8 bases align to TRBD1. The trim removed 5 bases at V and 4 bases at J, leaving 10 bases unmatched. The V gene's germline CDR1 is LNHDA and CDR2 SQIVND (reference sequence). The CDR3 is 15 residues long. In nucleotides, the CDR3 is TGTGCCAGTAGTTTTCCGGGACAGGCCTCTTACGAGCAGTACTTC. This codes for CASSFPGQASYEQYF.

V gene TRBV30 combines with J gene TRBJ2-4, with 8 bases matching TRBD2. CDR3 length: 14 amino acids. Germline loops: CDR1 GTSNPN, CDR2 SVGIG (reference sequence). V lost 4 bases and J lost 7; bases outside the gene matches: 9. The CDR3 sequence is CAWTGGVAGNIQYF. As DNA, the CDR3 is TGTGCCTGGACCGGGGGGGTAGCCGGGAACATTCAGTACTTC.

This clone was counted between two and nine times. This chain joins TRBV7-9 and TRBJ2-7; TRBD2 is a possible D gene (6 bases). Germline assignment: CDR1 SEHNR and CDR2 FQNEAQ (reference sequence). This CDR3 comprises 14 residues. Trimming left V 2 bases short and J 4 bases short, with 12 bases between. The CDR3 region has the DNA TGTGCCAGCAGCTTAACGGGAGTCATGTACGAGCAGTACTTC. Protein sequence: CASSLTGVMYEQYF.

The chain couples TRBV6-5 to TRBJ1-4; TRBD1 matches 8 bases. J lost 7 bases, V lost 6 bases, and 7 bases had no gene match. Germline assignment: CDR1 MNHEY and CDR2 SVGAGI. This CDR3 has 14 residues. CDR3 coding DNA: TGTGCCAGCAGGCAAGACAGGGGTGCTGAAAAACTGTTTTTT. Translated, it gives CASRQDRGAEKLFF.

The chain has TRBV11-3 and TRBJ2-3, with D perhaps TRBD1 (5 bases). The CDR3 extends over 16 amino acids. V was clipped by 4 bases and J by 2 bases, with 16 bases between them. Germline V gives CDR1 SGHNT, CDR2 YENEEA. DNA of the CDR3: TGTGCCAGCAGCTCTGGGCTATCAGGGCACACAGATACGCAGTATTTT. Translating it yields CASSSGLSGHTDTQYF.

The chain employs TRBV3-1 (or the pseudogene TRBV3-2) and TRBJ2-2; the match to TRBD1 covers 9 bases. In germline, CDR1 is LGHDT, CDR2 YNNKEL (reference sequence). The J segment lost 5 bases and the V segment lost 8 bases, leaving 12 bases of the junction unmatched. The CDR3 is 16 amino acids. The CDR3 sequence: CASFSRGQGGTGELFF. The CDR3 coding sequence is TGTGCCAGCTTCTCAAGGGGACAGGGAGGAACCGGGGAGCTGTTTTTT.

CDR3 sequence: CASSSSVGHSNQPQHF. The CDR3 coding sequence is TGTGCCAGCAGTTCCTCCGTAGGACATAGCAATCAGCCCCAGCATTTT. J is TRBJ1-5 and V is TRBV6-5, with TRBD1 as a possible D gene (5 bases). V was trimmed by 4 bases and J by 0 bases, leaving 13 bases between them. Germline CDR1 reads MNHEY; CDR2 reads SVGAGI. The CDR3 length is 16 residues.

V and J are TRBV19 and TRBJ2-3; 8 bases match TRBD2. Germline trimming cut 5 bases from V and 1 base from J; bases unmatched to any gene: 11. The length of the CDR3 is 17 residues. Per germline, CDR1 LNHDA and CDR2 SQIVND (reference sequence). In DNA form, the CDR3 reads TGTGCCAGTAGTCGAACTAGCGGCAGGAGAGGCACAGATACGCAGTATTTT. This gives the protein CASSRTSGRRGTDTQYF.

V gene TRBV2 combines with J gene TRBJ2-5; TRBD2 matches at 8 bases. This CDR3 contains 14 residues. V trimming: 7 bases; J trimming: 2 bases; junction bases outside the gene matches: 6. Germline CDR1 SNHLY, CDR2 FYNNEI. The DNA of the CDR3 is TGTGCCAGCAACAGCGGGAGCCTACAAGAGACCCAGTACTTC. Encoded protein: CASNSGSLQETQYF.

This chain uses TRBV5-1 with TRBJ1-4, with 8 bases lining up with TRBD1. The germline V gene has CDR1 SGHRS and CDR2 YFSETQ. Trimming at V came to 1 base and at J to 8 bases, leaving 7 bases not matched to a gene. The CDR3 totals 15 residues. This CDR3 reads CASSLLTGGEEKLFF. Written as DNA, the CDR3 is TGCGCCAGCAGCTTGTTAACAGGGGGGGAAGAAAAACTGTTTTTT.

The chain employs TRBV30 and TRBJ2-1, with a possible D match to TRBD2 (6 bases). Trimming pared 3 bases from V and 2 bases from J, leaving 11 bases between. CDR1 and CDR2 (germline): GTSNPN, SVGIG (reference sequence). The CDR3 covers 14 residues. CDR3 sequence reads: CAWSGGVPYNEQFF. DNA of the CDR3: TGTGCCTGGAGCGGCGGGGTTCCCTACAATGAGCAGTTCTTC.

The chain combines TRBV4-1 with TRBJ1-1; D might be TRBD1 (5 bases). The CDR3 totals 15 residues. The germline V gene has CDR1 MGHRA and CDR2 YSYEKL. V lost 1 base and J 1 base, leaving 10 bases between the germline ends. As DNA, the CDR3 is TGCGCCAGCAGCCAAGGGCTCCAGGGGAACACTGAAGCTTTCTTT. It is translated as CASSQGLQGNTEAFF.